This T cell receptor beta chain was observed in a study of T cells in Graves' hyperthyroidism and ophthalmopathy. Concerning this clonotype: What it binds is not known. Sequence at one end of the junction differs from germline and may be a read error.

Amplified TCR beta CDR3 regions came from RNA transcripts. TCR CDR3 underwent first-round RT-PCR with the HTBI primer set. TCRdb itself ran the multiplex PCR reads through MiXCR, one entry per CDR3 protein. Among about 740,000 distinct CDR3 sequences, approximately 14% were seen once, and the ten largest hold about 10%. The study enrolled patients aged 18 to 65 with newly diagnosed hyperthyroidism of under 2 months' duration. Thyroid ultrasound, orbital computed tomography, clinical symptoms, and serum thyroxine and TRAb underpinned diagnoses. Study findings and constraints: Appearing also in blood were most of the thyroid clonotypes expanded above 0.001. Classification by a 13 V-J model distinguished ophthalmopathy from stable hyperthyroidism.

CDR1 MNHNS and CDR2 SASEGT come from the germline V gene. This CDR3 comprises 13 residues. V gene TRBV6-1 combines with J gene TRBJ1-1; D gene uncertain. The source material was blood. The sequence derives from a woman aged 18-29 years with Graves' hyperthyroidism. CDR3 sequence reads: CASSAGMNTEASF. The CDR3 nucleotides are TGTGCCAGCAGTGCAGGAATGAACACTGAAGCTTCCTTT.